This T cell receptor beta chain was obtained from a study of blood T cells in healthy people across ages. Each sample provided at least 5.5 micrograms of extracted total RNA. Comment on this clonotype: What it recognizes is unknown.

Overall study results and limits: PBMCs were not sorted, which prevented a conclusive comparison of naive versus antigen-experienced cells.

Together with a sample-barcoded 5' primer, a J-beta primer mix was included in a second PCR lasting about 6 to 11 cycles. Every cDNA molecule bore a tag from a template-switch adaptor containing 12 random nucleotides. TCRdb reprocessed the 5' RACE reads with MiXCR, giving one entry per CDR3 protein. Altogether 1.4 million or so distinct CDR3 sequences are present, 35% to 45% being singletons, with the ten largest covering less than 5%. The specimen was blood. This TCR was recovered from a woman under 30 in good health.

Written as DNA, the CDR3 is TGTACCAGCAGCTTATTAGAAGGGGGCGCAGATACGCAGTATTTT. It is translated as CTSSLLEGGADTQYF. The chain combines TRBV7-2 with TRBJ2-3, with 7 bases that match TRBD1. Trimming removed 2 bases from V and 4 bases from J; junction bases left unmatched: 6. The CDR3 runs to 15 residues. In germline, CDR1 is SGHTA, CDR2 FQGNSA.